This passage covers 26 T cell receptor beta chains from one sample sequenced in a study of blood T cell repertoires in COVID-19. Measured with immunoSEQ multiplex PCR; TCRdb has only the in-frame clones, and not every one. The sample contains about 120,000 clones, 65% to 85% of which appear only once. Sequencing was done on a sample of peripheral blood. The receptors come from a man in his thirties or forties with COVID-19, enrolled during active disease.

J is TRBJ2-1 and V is TRBV5-1, with a possible D match to TRBD2 (7 bases). CDR1 SGHRS and CDR2 YFSETQ come from the germline V gene. This CDR3 contains 15 residues. The V end lost 3 bases, the J end lost 6 bases, and 16 bases lay between the germline ends. CDR3 in DNA: TGCGCCAGCAGCTCCGGGGGCGGGAGCGGCAATGAGCAGTTCTTC. Its translation: CASSSGGGSGNEQFF.

A single count supports this clone. The chain employs TRBV9 and TRBJ1-6; D possibly corresponds to TRBD1 (6 bases). Trimming cost V 4 bases and J 7 bases, with 12 bases left between them. The CDR3 has 14 residues. Germline V gene data show CDR1 as SGDLS and CDR2 as YYNGEE. The CDR3 DNA follows: TGTGCCAGCAGCCCCCAAACAGGGAATTCACCCCTCCACTTT. Translation: CASSPQTGNSPLHF. Together with reference TRBV9 and TRBJ1-6, the CDR3 gives the full variable domain: DSGVTQTPKHLITATGQRVTLRCSPRSGDLSVYWYQQSLDQGLQFLIQYYNGEERAKGNILERFSAQQFPDLHSELNLSSLELGDSALYFCASSPQTGNSPLHFGNGTRLTVT.

The rearrangement links TRBV19 to TRBJ2-2; the match to TRBD2 covers 7 bases. The J segment lost 7 bases and the V segment lost 6 bases, leaving 11 bases of the junction unmatched. The germline V gene encodes CDR1 LNHDA and CDR2 SQIVND (reference sequence). The CDR3 is 15 residues long. The CDR3 protein is CASRSRATGGGELFF. The DNA of the CDR3 is TGTGCCAGTAGGAGCAGGGCCACGGGGGGCGGGGAGCTGTTTTTT.

The CDR3 is CASSFNPGQGADEQFF. DNA of the CDR3: TGTGCCAGCAGCTTCAATCCGGGACAGGGGGCGGATGAGCAGTTCTTC. The chain links TRBV5-5 to TRBJ2-1, with 12 bases matching TRBD1. This CDR3 has 16 residues. Trimming removed 2 bases from V and 8 bases from J; junction bases left unmatched: 8. Germline V gives CDR1 SGHKS, CDR2 YYEKEE (reference sequence).

J is TRBJ2-1 and V is TRBV6-2 or TRBV6-3; no clear D. The germline V gene has CDR1 MNHEY and CDR2 SVGEGT. V was pared by 6 bases and J by 7 bases, with 7 bases between. CDR3 size: 11 residues. The CDR3 sequence is CASSSENEQFF. CDR3 nucleotides: TGTGCCAGCAGCTCCGAGAATGAGCAGTTCTTC.

A few counts support this clone. The chain links TRBV15 to TRBJ2-6; 8 nucleotides line up with TRBD1. V shed 0 bases, J shed 2 bases, and the junction held 0 bases outside the gene matches. The CDR3 is 16 amino acids. Looked up from germline, CDR1 is LNHNV and CDR2 is YYDKDF (reference sequence). The CDR3 spells CATSRETGAGANVLTF. CDR3 DNA sequence: TGTGCCACCAGCAGAGAGACAGGGGCTGGGGCCAACGTCCTGACTTTC.

The chain links TRBV6-2 or TRBV6-3 to TRBJ2-7; 7 bases are a match to TRBD1. Per the germline V gene, CDR1 is MNHEY and CDR2 is SVGEGT. V shed 1 base and J 6 bases; nucleotides not matched to a gene: 9. CDR3 length: 15 residues. The DNA of the CDR3 is TGTGCCAGCAGTTACTGGGGACAGACTTCGTCCGAGCAGTACTTC. Translated: CASSYWGQTSSEQYF.

The gene calls are TRBV6-1 and TRBJ1-4; 10 bases line up with TRBD1. The J segment lost 0 bases and the V segment lost 1 base, leaving 8 bases of the junction unmatched. This CDR3 has 19 amino acids. Germline CDR1 and CDR2: MNHNS and SASEGT. The CDR3 nucleotides read TGTGCCAGCAGTGAAGAGGGGAGACAGGGGGCGACAACTAATGAAAAACTGTTTTTT. Its protein is CASSEEGRQGATTNEKLFF.

The chain links TRBV19 to TRBJ1-1; tentatively, D is TRBD1 (5 bases). V was clipped by 6 bases and J by 3 bases, with 26 bases between them. Germline V lookup: CDR1 LNHDA, CDR2 SQIVND (reference sequence). There are 18 residues in the CDR3. The CDR3 spells CASSIATDRLRGHTEAFF. DNA of the CDR3: TGTGCCAGTAGCATTGCAACCGACAGACTCCGAGGCCACACTGAAGCTTTCTTT.

The chain combines TRBV5-1 with TRBJ2-5; D is unclear. The germline CDR1 and CDR2 sequences are SGHRS and YFSETQ. The V end was cut by 6 bases, the J end by 2 bases, with 11 bases between. The CDR3 loop spans 13 amino acids. CDR3 sequence: CASTIQAQETQYF. CDR3 DNA: TGCGCCAGCACCATTCAGGCTCAAGAGACCCAGTACTTC.

This chain joins TRBV5-6 and TRBJ2-2; 10 nucleotides align to TRBD1. Germline values: CDR1 SGHDT, CDR2 YYEEEE. The CDR3 extends over 16 amino acids. V was pared by 4 bases and J by 7 bases, with 10 bases of the junction left unmatched. This chain's CDR3 is CASSRPGTGVNGELFF. Written as DNA, the CDR3 is TGTGCCAGCAGCCGGCCAGGGACAGGGGTTAACGGGGAGCTGTTTTTT.

V gene TRBV5-1 combines with J gene TRBJ1-1, with TRBD1 matching 11 bases. Germline loops: CDR1 SGHRS, CDR2 YFSETQ. The CDR3 is made up of 15 amino acids. V was clipped by 1 base and J by 3 bases; unmatched bases: 2. The CDR3 region is CASSLLGQGDTEAFF. Written as DNA, the CDR3 is TGCGCCAGCAGCTTGTTGGGACAGGGGGACACTGAAGCTTTCTTT.

CDR3 DNA sequence: TGTGCCAGCAGCGCGACAGGCCGGTGGCAGCCCCAGCATTTT. Amino acid sequence: CASSATGRWQPQHF. The V call is TRBV2, the J call TRBJ1-5; tentative D call: TRBD1 (6 bases). Trimming stripped 6 bases from V and 7 bases from J, with 16 bases between. Per the germline V gene, CDR1 is SNHLY and CDR2 is FYNNEI. CDR3 size: 14 residues.

This sequence joins TRBV5-1 and TRBJ2-5; 9 nucleotides match TRBD2. CDR3 length equals 13 residues. CDR1 is SGHRS, CDR2 YFSETQ, per germline. With 7 bases clipped from V and 2 bases from J, the junction kept 3 bases outside the gene matches. The CDR3 is CASSSGDQETQYF. DNA for the CDR3: TGCGCCAGCTCTAGCGGGGATCAAGAGACCCAGTACTTC.

The chain couples TRBV11-3 to TRBJ1-3, with D possibly matching TRBD1 (5 bases). The ends were cut back, 5 bases at V and 2 bases at J, with 10 bases in the middle. CDR1 is SGHNT, CDR2 YENEEA, per germline. The CDR3 runs to 14 residues. CDR3 region: CASSRGSAGNTIYF. DNA for the CDR3: TGTGCCAGCAGCCGGGGGTCGGCTGGAAACACCATATATTTT.

V is TRBV9 and J is TRBJ2-5, with 10 bases that match TRBD2. This CDR3 has 16 residues. After removal of 0 bases from V and 2 bases from J, the junction contained 4 bases not matched to a gene. Germline V gene lookup returns CDR1 SGDLS and CDR2 YYNGEE. CDR3 bases: TGTGCCAGCAGCGTAGGGACTAGCGGTCTACAAGAGACCCAGTACTTC. This codes for CASSVGTSGLQETQYF.

The rearrangement links TRBV15 to TRBJ1-4; 10 bases are shared with TRBD1. Trimming took 0 bases from V and 7 from J; bases not matched to a gene: 5. The CDR3 has 16 residues. The germline V gene encodes CDR1 LNHNV and CDR2 YYDKDF (reference sequence). The CDR3 DNA sequence: TGTGCCACCAGCAGAGATTTCGGGACAGGGGTTGAAAAACTGTTTTTT. Protein product: CATSRDFGTGVEKLFF. Full variable domain (missing parts from reference TRBV15 and TRBJ1-4): DAMVIQNPRYQVTQFGKPVTLSCSQTLNHNVMYWYQQKSSQAPKLLFHYYDKDFNNEADTPDNFQSRRPNTSFCFLDIRSPGLGDTAMYLCATSRDFGTGVEKLFFGSGTQLSVL.

V usage is TRBV27 and J usage is TRBJ2-3; a weak D match, TRBD1 (5 bases). Germline values: CDR1 MNHEY, CDR2 SMNVEV (reference sequence). Trimming shortened V by 1 base and J by 4 bases, and 9 bases separated the two germline ends. This CDR3 comprises 14 residues. CDR3 sequence: CASSLFQGPDTQYF. In nucleotides, the CDR3 is TGTGCCAGCAGTTTATTTCAGGGCCCAGATACGCAGTATTTT.

The J gene is TRBJ2-1, the V gene TRBV19; possible D gene TRBD2, 7 bases. Germline V gene data show CDR1 as LNHDA and CDR2 as SQIVND (reference sequence). With 9 bases removed from V and 6 bases from J, the gap between germline ends came to 18 bases. The CDR3 length is 14 residues. CDR3 coding DNA: TGTGCCAGCGGCGGGGGCCCCCCTCTCAATGAGCAGTTCTTC. It yields the protein CASGGGPPLNEQFF.

This rearrangement joins TRBV3-1 (or the pseudogene TRBV3-2) to TRBJ2-2; 7 nucleotides line up with TRBD2. CDR3 length: 15 residues. With V trimmed by 1 base and J by 6 bases, 5 bases remained unmatched. From germline, CDR1 is LGHDT and CDR2 YNNKEL (reference sequence). DNA of the CDR3: TGTGCCAGCAGCCAAGGTGGGAGGGCCCCCGGGGAGCTGTTTTTT. Encoded protein: CASSQGGRAPGELFF.

The chain joins TRBV28 to TRBJ1-2; 9 bases line up with TRBD1. Looked up from germline, CDR1 is MDHEN and CDR2 is SYDVKM. The CDR3 contains 15 residues. Trimming at V came to 6 bases and at J to 4 bases, leaving 9 bases not matched to a gene. The CDR3 spells CASRSQGALGYGYTF. Here the CDR3 DNA reads TGTGCCAGCAGATCACAGGGGGCATTGGGCTATGGCTACACCTTC.

This clone was recorded only once. The genes are TRBV6-5 and TRBJ2-2; D call uncertain. This CDR3 contains 15 residues. CDR1 MNHEY and CDR2 SVGAGI come from the germline V gene. Trimming shortened V by 0 bases and J by 1 base, and 6 bases separated the two germline ends. The CDR3 sequence is CASSYSQVNTGELFF. CDR3 coding DNA: TGTGCCAGCAGTTACTCGCAGGTGAACACCGGGGAGCTGTTTTTT.

V usage is TRBV19 and J usage is TRBJ2-1, with a possible D match to TRBD2 (5 bases). CDR3 size: 15 residues. Trimming removed 6 bases from V and 0 bases from J, with 12 bases in between. From germline, CDR1 is LNHDA and CDR2 SQIVND (reference sequence). The CDR3 here is CASSPGIGSYNEQFF. The CDR3 DNA reads as TGTGCCAGTAGCCCGGGGATAGGCTCCTACAATGAGCAGTTCTTC.

This chain connects TRBV29-1 to TRBJ2-7; perhaps TRBD2 as D (6 bases). This CDR3 is built from 12 residues. Germline-derived CDR1 and CDR2 are SQVTM and ANQGSEA. Trimming removed 4 bases at V and 1 base at J, with 8 bases between. The CDR3 sequence is CSVGRESYEQYF. CDR3 coding DNA: TGCAGCGTTGGTCGGGAGTCCTACGAGCAGTACTTC.

As regards this clone: Other DNA sequences in the same sample also yield this CDR3. The V call is TRBV19, the J call TRBJ1-1, with TRBD1 matching 8 bases. Germline V lookup: CDR1 LNHDA, CDR2 SQIVND (reference sequence). V lost 6 bases and J lost 2; bases outside the gene matches: 5. CDR3 length: 14 residues. In DNA, the CDR3 is TGTGCCAGTAGGGGGACAGGAGGAAACACTGAAGCTTTCTTT. It encodes CASRGTGGNTEAFF.

V usage is TRBV27 and J usage is TRBJ2-1; 14 nucleotides line up with TRBD2. In germline, CDR1 is MNHEY, CDR2 SMNVEV (reference sequence). V shed 6 bases and J 10 bases; nucleotides not matched to a gene: 5. The CDR3 has 14 amino acids. CDR3 sequence (DNA): TGTGCCAGCAGGGGACTAGCGGGAGTTCGGGAGCAGTTCTTC. This codes for CASRGLAGVREQFF.